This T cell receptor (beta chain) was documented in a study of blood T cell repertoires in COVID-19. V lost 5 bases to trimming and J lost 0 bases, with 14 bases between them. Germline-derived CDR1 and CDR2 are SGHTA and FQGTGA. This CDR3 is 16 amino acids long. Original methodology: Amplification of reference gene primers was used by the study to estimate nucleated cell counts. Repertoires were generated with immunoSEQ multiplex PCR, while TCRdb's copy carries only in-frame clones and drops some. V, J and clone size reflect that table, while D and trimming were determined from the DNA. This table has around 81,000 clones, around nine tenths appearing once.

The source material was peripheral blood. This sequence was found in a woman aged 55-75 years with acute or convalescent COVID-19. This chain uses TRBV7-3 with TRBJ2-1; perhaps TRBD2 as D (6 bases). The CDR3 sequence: CASSLAGPSSYNEQFF. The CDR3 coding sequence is TGTGCCAGCAGCCTCGCGGGGCCTAGCTCCTACAATGAGCAGTTCTTC.